The 2 T cell receptor beta chains presented below share a single source sample, sequenced in a study of metastatic and nonmetastatic thyroid tumors. Each patient went into thyroid surgery without having received any treatment. TCRdb re-called clones from the PCR reads using MiXCR. Found here are fewer than 40,000 clones, approximately 34% of them singletons; the top ten hold 22%. Sequencing input: tumor tissue. The receptors originated from a female donor with papillary thyroid cancer or a benign thyroid nodule (not recorded which). Some clones in this sample may be carry-over from other donors' samples.

The CDR3 region has the DNA TGCAGTGCTAGAGATGGCACCAGGGCGGATAATTCACCCCTCCACTTT. This gives the protein CSARDGTRADNSPLHF. The chain employs TRBV20-1 and TRBJ1-6, with D maybe TRBD1 (5 bases). Germline V gives CDR1 DFQATT, CDR2 SNEGSKA (reference sequence). CDR3 length equals 16 residues. With 0 bases removed from V and 5 bases from J, the gap between germline ends came to 14 bases.

The chain carries TRBV7-9 and TRBJ1-6; D not certain. V was clipped by 5 bases and J by 10 bases, with 9 bases between them. Germline lookup yields CDR1 SEHNR and CDR2 FQNEAQ (reference sequence). The CDR3 covers 12 residues. CDR3 nucleotides: TGTGCCAGCAGCCTCCTCGGATCACCCCTCCACTTT. Residues: CASSLLGSPLHF.